These 2 T cell receptor beta chains originate from one sample sequenced in a study of PD-1 blockade in classical Hodgkin lymphoma. The protocol was immunoSEQ multiplex PCR, while the TCRdb copy is restricted to in-frame clones and leaves out a portion. The sample includes about 98,000 clones, roughly 76% of them seen just once. All patients relapsed after autologous stem cell transplantation, and brentuximab vedotin exposure varied. The material sequenced was peripheral blood mononuclear cells (PBMCs), taken before the second cycle of nivolumab. The source of these receptors is a human donor with classical Hodgkin lymphoma.

The CDR3 bases are TGTGCCAGCAGTTACGAGACTTCTAAGGGCTGGTACTTC. It translates to CASSYETSKGWYF. This chain connects TRBV6-5 to TRBJ2-5, with D unclear. V lost 2 bases and J lost 13, with 17 bases in between. The CDR3 totals 13 residues. Germline V gene sequence: CDR1 MNHEY, CDR2 SVGAGI.

The genes are TRBV7-2 and TRBJ2-7; possibly TRBD1 for D (5 bases). The CDR3 is made up of 13 amino acids. Between the trimmed V and J ends, which lost 5 bases and 6 bases, there was a span of 14 bases. Germline CDR1 reads SGHTA; CDR2 reads FQGNSA. The CDR3 sequence: CASSPDTGSEQYF. Written as DNA, the CDR3 is TGTGCCAGCAGCCCTGATACAGGATCCGAGCAGTACTTC.